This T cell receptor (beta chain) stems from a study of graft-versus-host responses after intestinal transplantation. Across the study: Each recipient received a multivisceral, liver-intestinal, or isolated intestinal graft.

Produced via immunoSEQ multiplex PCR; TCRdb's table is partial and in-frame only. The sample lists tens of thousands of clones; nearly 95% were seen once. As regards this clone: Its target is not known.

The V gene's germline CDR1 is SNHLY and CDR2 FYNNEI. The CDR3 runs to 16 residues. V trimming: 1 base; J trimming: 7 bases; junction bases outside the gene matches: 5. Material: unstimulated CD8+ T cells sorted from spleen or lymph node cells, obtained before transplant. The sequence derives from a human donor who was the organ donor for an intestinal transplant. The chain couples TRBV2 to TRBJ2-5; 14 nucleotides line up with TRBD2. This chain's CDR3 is CASSEVGLAGDGTQYF. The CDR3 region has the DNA TGTGCCAGCAGTGAAGTGGGACTAGCGGGAGATGGGACCCAGTACTTC.